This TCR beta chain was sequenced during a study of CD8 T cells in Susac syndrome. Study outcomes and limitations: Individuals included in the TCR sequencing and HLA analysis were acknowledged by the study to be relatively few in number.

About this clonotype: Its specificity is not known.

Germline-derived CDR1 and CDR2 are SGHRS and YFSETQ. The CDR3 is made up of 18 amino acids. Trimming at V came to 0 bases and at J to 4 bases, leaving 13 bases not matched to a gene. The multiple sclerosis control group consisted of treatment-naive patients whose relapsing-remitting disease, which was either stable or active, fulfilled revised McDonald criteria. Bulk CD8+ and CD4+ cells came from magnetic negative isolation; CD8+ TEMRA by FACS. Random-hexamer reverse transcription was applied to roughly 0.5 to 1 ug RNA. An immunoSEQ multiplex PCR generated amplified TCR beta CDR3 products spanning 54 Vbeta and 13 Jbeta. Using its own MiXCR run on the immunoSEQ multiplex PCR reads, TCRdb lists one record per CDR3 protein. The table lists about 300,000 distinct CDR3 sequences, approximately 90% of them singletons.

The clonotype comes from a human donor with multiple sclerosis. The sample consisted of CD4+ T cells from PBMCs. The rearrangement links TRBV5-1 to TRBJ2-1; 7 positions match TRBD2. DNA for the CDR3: TGCGCCAGCAGCTTGGTCGGGGTCGGCGGGAGAACTTACAATGAGCAGTTCTTC. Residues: CASSLVGVGGRTYNEQFF.